This T cell receptor (beta chain) is from a study of beta chain features in type 1 diabetes (dated by TCRdb to 2016 to 2019). For context, the study as a whole: Patients and healthy donors did not differ in mean age, gender distribution, total cell number or subset yield. A total of 85 million to 140 million sorted cells were examined across all samples, and a strong correlation was observed between cell number per subset and RNA yield. The study compared the TCRB repertoires of sorted circulating CD4+ T cell subsets in recently diagnosed type 1 diabetes patients with those in matched healthy donors. Whereas all 30 or so donors provided naive and central memory subsets, regulatory and stem cell-like memory subsets were isolated from just 8 patients and about eight healthy donors.

A remark on this clone: This clone's antigen is unknown. Within one base of it there is no much larger clone, and no base qualities were kept.

Study-level results and caveats: Only small numbers of individuals were included in the HLA sub-analyses, which left unresolved whether HLA type had any influence on TCRB rearrangement. In all four CD4+ subsets, TCRB CDR3 length was moderately but significantly shorter in type 1 diabetes patients. Naive, central memory and regulatory TCRB repertoires appeared to be more similar among patients than among healthy donors. At VDJ recombination sites, patients with type 1 diabetes made fewer insertions and deleted more nucleotides, a pattern implying thymic rearrangement abnormalities. PCR might favor shorter templates, but patient and control samples were amplified and corrected together, so any skew would affect both groups equally. Sequencing cDNA rather than genomic DNA could over-represent highly expressing activated cells, although activation and CD3 levels did not differ between groups.

Each donor gave one peripheral blood draw, roughly 110 mL on average, collected into heparinised tubes. A BD FACSAria II and a panel including CD45RO, CCR7, CD25, CD127, CD95 and CD27 were used to sort naive, central memory, regulatory and stem cell-like memory CD4+ T cells. All sorted populations exceeded 95% purity. PBMCs were separated immediately by Lymphoprep density gradient centrifugation and were stained directly, without being cultured. So that batch effects would be minimized, each experiment stained and sorted samples in pairs, pairing one healthy donor with one patient. The High Capacity cDNA Reverse Transcription Kit was used to reverse transcribe all of the isolated RNA, meaning that expressed TCRB transcripts were what got sequenced. Deep immunoSEQ sequencing was applied to naive, central memory and regulatory T cell samples, giving an average of roughly 3.3 million total reads per sample. Sorted cells were lysed in RLT buffer, and RNA was extracted using DNase-treated RNeasy Micro or Mini kits according to cell number. Each cell subset was processed on its own to prevent cross-contamination, while patient and healthy donor samples were processed together. The immunoSEQ multiplex PCR was used to amplify TCRB sequences from cDNA, generating 87-bp fragments that spanned the CDR3 region. Sequencing of the amplicons was performed on the Illumina HiSeq platform. Per the authors' processing: PCR bias was corrected computationally using synthetic template baselines, and reads within Hamming distance 2 were collapsed, with unmergeable singletons discarded. Reads were aligned to IMGT to assign V, D and J genes, CDR3 length, and insertions or deletions at six rearrangement sites. Within each subset, clonotype counts were normalized to sorted cell number, and only after that were true diversity and Gini coefficients computed with the tcR R package. Repertoire sharing was quantified using the overlap coefficient calculated on TCRB nucleotide sequences. As a proxy for the pre-selection repertoire, out-of-frame TCRB sequences from naive cells were analyzed. The table comes from immuneACCESS by way of TCRdb, which keeps in-frame sequences with V and J called. Part of the clones is missing from these tables; in studies checked, under half for an unresolved V gene and the rest for unknown reasons. V, J and clone size derive from that table, while D and trimming were established from the DNA sequence. Present in this sample are 860,000 or so clones, 15% to 20% of which were seen just once. The ten largest clones take up 0.02% to 0.025% of the sample.

Sequencing used naive CD4+ T cells from blood. The cell subset or site label on this specimen signifies: true naive CD4+ T cells. The receptor was derived from a woman aged 18-29 years in good health.

The CDR3 protein is CATAGVADTQYF. The sequenced DNA is TGTGCCACCGCCGGGGTGGCAGATACGCAGTATTTT. The chain is made from TRBV7-9 and TRBJ2-3, with TRBD2 as a weak D call on 5 bases. CDR3 length: 12 amino acids, cysteine to phenylalanine. The entry retains the CDR3 DNA only, 36 bases that are in frame from base 1. The CDR1 and CDR2 encoded by the germline V gene (reference sequence) are SEHNR and FQNEAQ. V and J are truncated by 10 bases and 4 bases respectively, leaving an intervening sequence of 12 bases.